This entry lists 23 T cell receptor beta chains sequenced from one sample in a study of cytomegalovirus exposure and HLA in healthy donors. PCR amplification relied on 60 Vbeta primers (plus 13 Jbeta primers). Method: immunoSEQ multiplex PCR; TCRdb's copy keeps in-frame clones and lacks some. The table has fewer than 200,000 clones, approximately 79% seen once. Material for sequencing was PBMCs. These receptors came from a man aged 60-69 years in good health and CMV-seronegative.

The chain employs TRBV28 and TRBJ2-7, with 10 bases identical to TRBD2. The CDR3 contains 16 residues. V trimming: 4 bases; J trimming: 3 bases; junction bases outside the gene matches: 9. Germline V gene data show CDR1 as MDHEN and CDR2 as SYDVKM. For the CDR3, the DNA is TGTGCCAGCAGTTGGGTTAGCGGGGGGCGAGGCTACGAGCAGTACTTC. As protein: CASSWVSGGRGYEQYF.

The DNA for the CDR3 is TGTGCCAGCAGCTTCTCTACTAGCGGGGGGGCATATGAGCAGTTCTTC. Encoded protein: CASSFSTSGGAYEQFF. V is TRBV7-2 and J is TRBJ2-1, with TRBD2 identical over 13 bases. The CDR3 totals 16 residues. V gave up 3 bases and J gave up 8 bases; unmatched junction bases: 7. Germline-derived CDR1 and CDR2 are SGHTA and FQGNSA.

This chain links TRBV29-1 with TRBJ1-1; 8 bases fit TRBD1. The V and J ends lost 3 bases and 5 bases, in that order; junction bases with no gene match: 5. Germline lookup yields CDR1 SQVTM and CDR2 ANQGSEA. The CDR3 spans 13 residues. CDR3 coding DNA: TGCAGCGTTGACCAGGACAGGGAGACTGAAGCTTTCTTT. Translation gives CSVDQDRETEAFF.

The chain carries TRBV9 and TRBJ1-2; no clear D gene. The CDR3 has 14 residues. V was cut by 0 bases and J by 6 bases, with 12 bases left in between. Germline CDR1 SGDLS, CDR2 YYNGEE. CDR3 protein: CASSVGTGLNGYTF. DNA for the CDR3: TGTGCCAGCAGCGTAGGCACGGGGTTGAATGGCTACACCTTC.

The V and J genes are TRBV5-1 and TRBJ1-2; possible D gene TRBD1, 6 bases. CDR1 and CDR2 from the germline V gene are SGHRS and YFSETQ. The CDR3 has 13 residues. Trimming pared 4 bases from V and 4 bases from J, leaving 11 bases between. As DNA, the CDR3 is TGCGCCAGCAGCCTTAGACAGGCCTATGGCTACACCTTC. As protein: CASSLRQAYGYTF.

This clone was picked up one time. J is TRBJ1-5 and V is TRBV6-6; 7 bases match TRBD1. Looked up from germline, CDR1 is MNHNY and CDR2 is SVGAGI (reference sequence). The CDR3 has 16 residues. V trimming: 2 bases; J trimming: 6 bases; junction bases outside the gene matches: 10. CDR3 amino acids: CASSYTDRAPGQPQHF. The CDR3, as DNA: TGTGCCAGCAGTTACACCGACAGGGCCCCAGGTCAGCCCCAGCATTTT.

The chain links TRBV19 to TRBJ2-5, with D perhaps matching TRBD2 (6 bases). Germline loops: CDR1 LNHDA, CDR2 SQIVND (reference sequence). This CDR3 contains 13 residues. V was shortened by 6 bases and J by 2 bases, with 10 bases between the two germline ends. CDR3: CASRGDLQETQYF. CDR3 bases: TGTGCCAGTAGGGGGGACTTGCAAGAGACCCAGTACTTC.

The chain links TRBV7-7 to TRBJ2-3; no definite D call. Between the trimmed V and J ends, which lost 0 bases and 5 bases, there was a span of 6 bases. This CDR3 contains 13 residues. Germline CDR1 is SSHAT and CDR2 is FNYEAQ (reference sequence). In DNA form, the CDR3 reads TGTGCCAGCAGCTTAGCGCTACGAGATACGCAGTATTTT. Translated: CASSLALRDTQYF.

The chain recombines TRBV5-1 with TRBJ1-5; possible D gene TRBD1, 5 bases. CDR1 is SGHRS, CDR2 YFSETQ, per germline. CDR3 length: 15 amino acids. The V end was cut by 4 bases, the J end by 0 bases, with 11 bases between. CDR3 protein: CASSQGLTSNQPQHF. CDR3 nucleotides: TGCGCCAGCAGCCAGGGACTGACTAGCAATCAGCCCCAGCATTTT.

A single count supports this clone. The chain carries TRBV5-4 and TRBJ2-5; 7 positions match TRBD2. Germline CDR1 and CDR2: SGHNT and YYREEE (reference sequence). The CDR3 runs to 18 residues. V shed 6 bases, J shed 5 bases, and the junction held 22 bases outside the gene matches. The CDR3 nucleotides are TGTGCCAGCAAAAAGGGAGGGGCTAGCGGTCTATTCGGGGAGACCCAGTACTTC. Translation gives CASKKGGASGLFGETQYF.

About this clone itself: One junction end disagrees with the germline gene, perhaps due to a read error. The CDR3 protein is CSSSFQTGLTQHF. The CDR3 nucleotides read TGTTCCAGCAGCTTCCAGACAGGTCTGACCCAGCATTTT. The chain combines TRBV7-9 with TRBJ1-5; maybe TRBD1 (6 bases). Germline-derived CDR1 and CDR2 are SEHNR and FQNEAQ (reference sequence). This CDR3 comprises 13 residues.

This clone was detected only a few times. The chain carries TRBV7-2 and TRBJ1-2; 8 nucleotides match TRBD1. Germline-derived CDR1 and CDR2 are SGHTA and FQGNSA. The CDR3 has 15 amino acids. The trim removed 5 bases at V and 2 bases at J, leaving 7 bases unmatched. As DNA, the CDR3 is TGTGCCAGCAGCCCGCGACAGGGGAAAAACTATGGCTACACCTTC. Its protein product is CASSPRQGKNYGYTF.

This clone was counted between two and nine times. The V call is TRBV2, the J call TRBJ2-1, with 8 bases lining up with TRBD1. The CDR3 extends over 15 amino acids. V gave up 6 bases and J gave up 0 bases; unmatched junction bases: 4. Germline values: CDR1 SNHLY, CDR2 FYNNEI. CDR3 region: CASRNRGSSYNEQFF. As DNA, the CDR3 is TGTGCCAGCAGGAACAGGGGGAGCTCCTACAATGAGCAGTTCTTC.

The chain recombines TRBV10-1 with TRBJ2-2, with 9 bases aligning to TRBD1. This CDR3 has 17 residues. V trimming: 3 bases; J trimming: 4 bases; junction bases outside the gene matches: 9. Germline values: CDR1 WNHNN, CDR2 SYGVQD (reference sequence). The CDR3 protein is CASSDFMGQGTTGELFF. DNA for the CDR3: TGCGCCAGCAGTGATTTTATGGGACAGGGCACCACCGGGGAGCTGTTTTTT.

This chain connects TRBV6-6 to TRBJ2-3, with D uncertain. Germline CDR1 MNHNY, CDR2 SVGAGI (reference sequence). The CDR3 is made up of 13 amino acids. Trimming pared 6 bases from V and 2 bases from J, leaving 9 bases between. CDR3 region: CASRLDHTDTQYF. CDR3 nucleotides: TGTGCCAGCAGGCTAGACCACACAGATACGCAGTATTTT.

V gene TRBV30 combines with J gene TRBJ1-1, with D perhaps TRBD1 (6 bases). V lost 4 bases and J lost 1, with 13 bases in between. Germline-derived CDR1 and CDR2 are GTSNPN and SVGIG (reference sequence). There are 14 residues in the CDR3. The CDR3 sequence: CAWTGVVTNTEAFF. Here the CDR3 DNA reads TGTGCCTGGACAGGGGTGGTAACGAACACTGAAGCTTTCTTT.

This clone qualifies as medium-sized. J is TRBJ1-3 and V is TRBV19; D is uncertain. The V end lost 7 bases, the J end lost 5 bases, and 12 bases lay between the germline ends. Germline CDR1 and CDR2: LNHDA and SQIVND (reference sequence). This CDR3 is 13 amino acids long. The CDR3 bases are TGTGCCAGTATACCATCGGGAAGAAACACCATATATTTT. Translated, it gives CASIPSGRNTIYF.

The V and J genes are TRBV5-1 and TRBJ2-1; 10 positions match TRBD2. With 7 bases clipped from V and 15 bases from J, the junction kept 22 bases outside the gene matches. The CDR3 length is 16 residues. Germline V gene sequence: CDR1 SGHRS, CDR2 YFSETQ. CDR3 DNA: TGCGCCAGCGAGGCGGTGCTAGCGGGAGCGCATAAGAGACTGTTCTTC. Translating it yields CASEAVLAGAHKRLFF. Using reference TRBV5-1 and TRBJ2-1 for the parts outside the CDR3, the full variable domain is KAGVTQTPRYLIKTRGQQVTLSCSPISGHRSVSWYQQTPGQGLQFLFEYFSETQRNKGNFPGRFSGRQFSNSRSEMNVSTLELGDSALYLCASEAVLAGAHKRLFFGPGTRLTVL.

This chain connects TRBV29-1 to TRBJ2-7; 7 bases are a match to TRBD1. CDR1 is SQVTM and CDR2 is ANQGSEA in the germline V gene. The V and J ends lost 6 bases and 8 bases, in that order; junction bases with no gene match: 13. This CDR3 contains 13 residues. The CDR3 coding sequence is TGCAGCGTCGTAGACAGGGTAGAGGGAAAGCAGTACTTC. Protein product: CSVVDRVEGKQYF.

The V call is TRBV5-1, the J call TRBJ1-1; perhaps TRBD1 as D (5 bases). The CDR3 is made up of 14 amino acids. Trimming removed 0 bases at V and 1 base at J, with 7 bases between. Per the germline V gene, CDR1 is SGHRS and CDR2 is YFSETQ. This chain's CDR3 is CASSLEGQNTEAFF. The CDR3 DNA follows: TGCGCCAGCAGCTTGGAAGGACAGAACACTGAAGCTTTCTTT. The complete variable domain, with remaining parts taken from reference TRBV5-1 and TRBJ1-1, reads KAGVTQTPRYLIKTRGQQVTLSCSPISGHRSVSWYQQTPGQGLQFLFEYFSETQRNKGNFPGRFSGRQFSNSRSEMNVSTLELGDSALYLCASSLEGQNTEAFFGQGTRLTVV.

A few counts support this clone. This chain connects TRBV5-5 to TRBJ2-7; maybe TRBD1 (6 bases). This CDR3 is built from 14 residues. The ends were cut back, 4 bases at V and 2 bases at J, with 13 bases in the middle. CDR1 and CDR2 (germline): SGHKS, YYEKEE (reference sequence). This chain's CDR3 is CASSRTVPPYEQYF. The CDR3 nucleotides read TGTGCCAGCAGCAGGACAGTTCCCCCCTACGAGCAGTACTTC. Looking up the rest from reference TRBV5-5 and TRBJ2-7 gives the full variable domain: DAGVTQSPTHLIKTRGQQVTLRCSPISGHKSVSWYQQVLGQGPQFIFQYYEKEERGRGNFPDRFSARQFPNYSSELNVNALLLGDSALYLCASSRTVPPYEQYFGPGTRLTVT.

The rearrangement uses TRBV11-3 and TRBJ1-1, with 9 positions matching TRBD1. The V and J ends lost 5 bases and 8 bases, in that order; junction bases with no gene match: 6. Germline V gene data show CDR1 as SGHNT and CDR2 as YENEEA. The CDR3 spans 13 residues. The CDR3 spells CASSIGTGREAFF. The CDR3 region has the DNA TGTGCCAGCAGCATAGGGACAGGGCGCGAAGCTTTCTTT.

The chain couples TRBV27 to TRBJ2-5; 7 bases map to TRBD2. The better agreement between TRBJ2-7 and the DNA end casts doubt on the J call. The length of the CDR3 is 16 residues. Germline V CDR1 and CDR2: MNHEY, SMNVEV (reference sequence). The CDR3 region is CASSLQSGALSYEQYF. The DNA of the CDR3 is TGTGCCAGCAGTTTGCAGAGCGGGGCCCTCTCCTACGAGCAGTACTTC.